Below are 29 T cell receptor beta chains sequenced from a single sample in a study of primary melanoma T cells and metastatic recurrence. Here immunoSEQ multiplex PCR was the method, and the copy in TCRdb shows in-frame clones only, minus some. The sample contains a few thousand clones, roughly four fifths of which appear only once. Input material: melanoma tumor tissue. The origin of the receptors is a human donor with melanoma.

The chain has TRBV5-1 and TRBJ2-7; D gene ambiguous. The germline V gene encodes CDR1 SGHRS and CDR2 YFSETQ. The CDR3 extends over 14 amino acids. The V and J ends lost 0 bases and 4 bases respectively, with 11 bases between them. CDR3 sequence reads: CASSLDAQQYEQYF. CDR3 DNA: TGCGCCAGCAGCTTGGACGCACAGCAATACGAGCAGTACTTC.

CDR3 in amino acids: CASSSQWSTDTQYF. The CDR3 nucleotides are TGTGCCAGCAGTTCCCAGTGGAGCACAGATACGCAGTATTTT. The rearrangement joins TRBV6-8 to TRBJ2-3, with D uncertain. Germline V gene lookup returns CDR1 MNHGY and CDR2 SAAAGT. The length of the CDR3 is 14 residues. The V gene lost 4 bases and the J gene lost 0 bases, with 8 bases spanning the gap.

This chain uses TRBV6-8 with TRBJ1-3; D uncertain. V was shortened by 1 base and J by 8 bases, with 18 bases between the two germline ends. CDR3 length: 16 amino acids. Germline V gives CDR1 MNHGY, CDR2 SAAAGT. The CDR3 sequence is CASSYCGPCLGDTIYF. CDR3 nucleotides: TGTGCCAGCAGTTACTGCGGACCCTGTCTCGGAGACACCATATATTTT.

J is TRBJ2-5 and V is TRBV5-1; 13 nucleotides align to TRBD2. V lost 4 bases to trimming and J lost 0 bases; unmatched junction nucleotides: 3. The CDR3 covers 16 residues. CDR1 SGHRS and CDR2 YFSETQ come from the germline V gene. This CDR3 reads CASSPGLAGYQETQYF. In nucleotides, the CDR3 is TGCGCCAGCAGCCCGGGACTAGCGGGGTACCAAGAGACCCAGTACTTC.

The chain has TRBV11-3 and TRBJ2-1; 10 bases agree with TRBD2. This CDR3 is built from 17 residues. The germline V gene has CDR1 SGHNT and CDR2 YENEEA. Germline trimming cut 5 bases from V and 8 bases from J; bases unmatched to any gene: 15. The CDR3 region has the DNA TGTGCCAGCAGCCCCCCCCAACTAGCGGGGTTCCTGGATGAGCAGTTCTTC. Its translation: CASSPPQLAGFLDEQFF. Complete variable domain (other parts from reference TRBV11-3 and TRBJ2-1): EAGVVQSPRYKIIEKKQPVAFWCNPISGHNTLYWYLQNLGQGPELLIRYENEEAVDDSQLPKDRFSAERLKGVDSTLKIQPAELGDSAVYLCASSPPQLAGFLDEQFFGPGTRLTVL.

This chain uses TRBV7-2 with TRBJ2-7, with D unclear. CDR1 is SGHTA, CDR2 FQGNSA, per germline. The CDR3 has 13 amino acids. Trimming took off 2 bases at V and 2 bases at J, with 7 bases between the two ends. CDR3 in DNA: TGTGCCAGCAGCTTAACCGATACCTACGAGCAGTACTTC. Residues: CASSLTDTYEQYF.

This chain connects TRBV12-2 to TRBJ2-1; the table's D gene call, TRBD2, was not cross checked with the DNA. TRBV12-2 is a known pseudogene. The CDR3 loop spans 15 amino acids. CDR3 nucleotides: TGTGCCATCCCCCGCGGCATGAACTCCTACAATGAGCAGTTCTTC. Its protein is CAIPRGMNSYNEQFF.

This chain joins TRBV12-5 and TRBJ1-5; TRBD1 matches 8 bases. The CDR3 runs 16 residues. Germline V gene data show CDR1 as LGHNT and CDR2 as FRNRAP. J was trimmed by 0 bases and V by 3 bases; bases with no gene match: 4. The CDR3 reads CASGLDRGDSNQPQHF. DNA for the CDR3: TGTGCTAGTGGTTTAGACAGGGGCGATAGCAATCAGCCCCAGCATTTT.

CDR3 amino acids: CASSTGLRPELLYEQYF. The CDR3 region has the DNA TGTGCCAGCAGTACGGGACTTCGACCCGAGCTCTTATACGAGCAGTACTTC. The chain employs TRBV6-8 and TRBJ2-7; TRBD2 is a possible D gene (6 bases). With 5 bases removed from V and 4 bases from J, the gap between germline ends came to 24 bases. There are 17 residues in the CDR3. CDR1 is MNHGY, CDR2 SAAAGT, per germline.

The chain is built from TRBV11-3 and TRBJ1-5, with D tentatively TRBD1 (6 bases). The V gene's germline CDR1 is SGHNT and CDR2 YENEEA. The V end lost 4 bases, the J end lost 7 bases, and 14 bases lay between the germline ends. The CDR3 is 14 residues long. The CDR3 DNA reads TGTGCCAGCAGCTGGGGGGCAGGGAGCCAGCCCCAGCATTTT. It encodes CASSWGAGSQPQHF.

There are a few counts of this clone. The chain employs TRBV7-4 and TRBJ2-7; 7 bases are a match to TRBD1. Trimming removed 4 bases from V and 2 bases from J; junction bases left unmatched: 2. The CDR3 totals 13 residues. Germline CDR1 SGHVT, CDR2 SQSDAQ. The DNA for the CDR3 is TGTGCCAGCAGCTCGGACAGGACCTACGAGCAGTACTTC. This translates into CASSSDRTYEQYF.

The V call is TRBV5-1, the J call TRBJ1-1; 9 bases are a match to TRBD1. The trim removed 2 bases at V and 6 bases at J, leaving 14 bases unmatched. Germline V CDR1 and CDR2: SGHRS, YFSETQ. This CDR3 comprises 17 residues. CDR3 sequence (DNA): TGCGCCAGCAGCTTTCCACAGGGGGCGCATGTCAATTCTGAAGCTTTCTTT. Translating gives CASSFPQGAHVNSEAFF. Together with reference TRBV5-1 and TRBJ1-1, the CDR3 gives the full variable domain: KAGVTQTPRYLIKTRGQQVTLSCSPISGHRSVSWYQQTPGQGLQFLFEYFSETQRNKGNFPGRFSGRQFSNSRSEMNVSTLELGDSALYLCASSFPQGAHVNSEAFFGQGTRLTVV.

This sequence joins TRBV18 and TRBJ1-1; D is unclear. Germline CDR1 reads KGHSH; CDR2 reads LQKENI. The V end was cut by 0 bases, the J end by 6 bases, with 5 bases between. CDR3 length equals 12 residues. The CDR3 DNA reads as TGTGCCAGCTCACCACCGGGCGCTGAAGCTTTCTTT. It encodes CASSPPGAEAFF.

The genes are TRBV11-3 and TRBJ2-3, with TRBD2 identical over 15 bases. In germline, CDR1 is SGHNT, CDR2 YENEEA. This CDR3 contains 16 residues. Germline trimming cut 4 bases from V and 5 bases from J; bases unmatched to any gene: 4. Here the CDR3 DNA reads TGTGCCAGCAGCTGGACTAGCGGGAGGGGCCTAGATACGCAGTATTTT. As protein: CASSWTSGRGLDTQYF.

J is TRBJ2-5 and V is TRBV18; D not resolved. Between the trimmed V and J ends, which lost 4 bases and 5 bases, there was a span of 14 bases. The germline V gene has CDR1 KGHSH and CDR2 LQKENI. The CDR3 is made up of 14 amino acids. In DNA, the CDR3 is TGTGCCAGCTCACGGGTCACCGGGTGGGAGACCCAGTACTTC. Translation: CASSRVTGWETQYF.

This chain connects TRBV11-3 to TRBJ1-2; D remains ambiguous. V was shortened by 1 base and J by 1 base, with 13 bases between the two germline ends. The CDR3 sequence is 16 residues long. In germline, CDR1 is SGHNT, CDR2 YENEEA. CDR3 loop: CASSLGGTTINYGYTF. The CDR3 region has the DNA TGTGCCAGCAGCTTAGGGGGAACAACGATTAACTATGGCTACACCTTC.

The rearrangement links TRBV10-3 to TRBJ2-1; D ambiguous. There are 13 residues in the CDR3. Trimming left V 1 base short and J 5 bases short, with 6 bases between. Germline CDR1 is ENHRY and CDR2 is SYGVKD. The chain's CDR3 is CAISEFLNNEQFF. CDR3 nucleotides: TGTGCCATCAGTGAGTTCTTGAACAATGAGCAGTTCTTC.

The chain couples TRBV7-1 to TRBJ2-3, with 7 bases that match TRBD2. TRBV7-1 is marked as an open reading frame, function uncertain. This CDR3 is built from 17 residues. Trimming removed 4 bases from V and 2 bases from J; junction bases left unmatched: 12. The CDR3 loop reads CASSLDGRGGITDTQYF. The CDR3 nucleotides read TGTGCCAGCAGCTTAGATGGCCGCGGGGGTATCACAGATACGCAGTATTTT.

The CDR3 nucleotides are TGTGCCAGCAGCTTATATCGACTAGCGGGGGTTGCAGAGACCCAGTACTTC. Amino acid sequence: CASSLYRLAGVAETQYF. The V and J genes are TRBV7-7 and TRBJ2-5; 12 positions match TRBD2. Trimming cost V 2 bases and J 4 bases; bases outside gene matches: 8. Germline CDR1 is SSHAT and CDR2 is FNYEAQ (reference sequence). This CDR3 spans 17 amino acids.

V usage is TRBV19 and J usage is TRBJ2-7; 10 nucleotides agree with TRBD1. The germline V gene encodes CDR1 LNHDA and CDR2 SQIVND (reference sequence). This CDR3 has 15 residues. Losses at the gene ends were 10 bases for V and 6 bases for J; bases not matched to a gene: 15. CDR3 DNA: TGTGCCACCAACCCACCGGGACAGGGGACCCTCGAGCAGTACTTC. Its protein is CATNPPGQGTLEQYF. Drawing the rest from reference TRBV19 and TRBJ2-7, the complete variable domain is DGGITQSPKYLFRKEGQNVTLSCEQNLNHDAMYWYRQDPGQGLRLIYYSQIVNDFQKGDIAEGYSVSREKKESFPLTVTSAQKNPTAFYLCATNPPGQGTLEQYFGPGTRLTVT.

The V and J genes are TRBV30 and TRBJ2-7; perhaps TRBD2 as D (5 bases). The V and J ends lost 0 bases and 6 bases respectively, with 12 bases between them. The CDR3 sequence is 13 residues long. CDR1 and CDR2 from the germline V gene are GTSNPN and SVGIG (reference sequence). The CDR3 nucleotides read TGTGCCTGGAGTGTCTACGGTGGAGGCGAGCAGTACTTC. Translated, it gives CAWSVYGGGEQYF.

The J gene is TRBJ2-1, the V gene TRBV7-6; maybe TRBD2 (6 bases). The CDR3 totals 15 residues. V lost 1 base and J 8 bases, leaving 15 bases between the germline ends. CDR1 and CDR2 from the germline V gene are SGHVS and FNYEAQ. CDR3 region: CASSLGRGPGDEQFF. In DNA form, the CDR3 reads TGTGCCAGCAGCTTAGGGAGGGGCCCCGGGGATGAGCAGTTCTTC.

V is TRBV23-1 and J is TRBJ1-5; D uncertain. TRBV23-1 is known as an ORF, though its function is uncertain. The CDR3 is made up of 14 amino acids. The V end lost 6 bases, the J end lost 9 bases, and 18 bases lay between the germline ends. In DNA form, the CDR3 reads TGCGCCAGCAGCCGAGCAACGGACGGTGGGCCCCAGCATTTT. This sequence encodes CASSRATDGGPQHF.

Here the CDR3 DNA reads TGTGCCAGCAGTTTGAAAGCCCACGAGCAGTACTTC. It is translated as CASSLKAHEQYF. The V and J genes are TRBV28 and TRBJ2-7, with D hard to call. Germline loops: CDR1 MDHEN, CDR2 SYDVKM. The CDR3 is 12 amino acids. V was pared by 3 bases and J by 5 bases, with 8 bases between.

The rearrangement links TRBV27 to TRBJ2-3, with D uncertain. V lost 1 base and J 4 bases, leaving 9 bases between the germline ends. The CDR3 spans 14 residues. From germline, CDR1 is MNHEY and CDR2 SMNVEV (reference sequence). For the CDR3, the DNA is TGTGCCAGCAGTTTATATGCGGCCCCAGATACGCAGTATTTT. Amino acids: CASSLYAAPDTQYF.

This chain joins TRBV28 and TRBJ1-3; D call uncertain. V was pared by 7 bases and J by 0 bases, with 7 bases between. The CDR3 consists of 13 residues. Per germline, CDR1 MDHEN and CDR2 SYDVKM. The CDR3 DNA reads as TGTGCCAGCAACCAAAACTCTGGAAACACCATATATTTT. Its protein product is CASNQNSGNTIYF.

The chain recombines TRBV19 with TRBJ2-2; no clear D gene. Trimming shortened V by 6 bases and J by 4 bases, and 9 bases separated the two germline ends. CDR3 size: 13 residues. The germline gives CDR1 LNHDA, CDR2 SQIVND (reference sequence). Here the CDR3 reads CASSPTLTGELFF. The CDR3 DNA sequence: TGTGCCAGTAGCCCGACTCTCACCGGGGAGCTGTTTTTT.

V and J are TRBV18 and TRBJ2-7, with D perhaps TRBD2 (6 bases). Trimming took 6 bases from V and 7 from J, leaving 25 bases between them. CDR1 and CDR2 (germline): KGHSH, LQKENI. The CDR3 consists of 16 residues. This CDR3 reads CASSPGPGSALKEQYF. CDR3 coding DNA: TGTGCCAGCTCTCCCGGGCCCGGGAGTGCCCTTAAAGAGCAGTACTTC.

This chain links TRBV11-3 with TRBJ2-7; D call uncertain. V was trimmed by 3 bases and J by 0 bases, leaving 15 bases between them. The CDR3 consists of 16 residues. Germline V gene sequence: CDR1 SGHNT, CDR2 YENEEA. CDR3 protein: CASSFGTALSSYEQYF. The CDR3 coding sequence is TGTGCCAGCAGCTTTGGTACGGCGTTGAGCTCCTACGAGCAGTACTTC.